One sample yielded the 14 T cell receptor beta chains listed below, sequenced in a study of early T cells in non-severe SARS-CoV-2 infection. TCRdb independently ran MiXCR on the 5' RACE reads; one entry per CDR3 protein. The data hold about 83,000 distinct CDR3 sequences, with roughly an eighth observed a single time. Sequenced sample: whole blood. These receptors were obtained from an adult who was a healthcare worker with PCR-confirmed SARS-CoV-2 infection or an uninfected control (not recorded which).

The chain uses TRBV10-3 and TRBJ2-1; TRBD2 is a possible D gene (6 bases). Germline CDR1 reads ENHRY; CDR2 reads SYGVKD. The CDR3 has 16 amino acids. Trimming took off 0 bases at V and 4 bases at J, with 13 bases between the two ends. CDR3 bases: TGTGCCATCAGTGAGTCGAGGGGAGGCAATTACAATGAGCAGTTCTTC. Translating gives CAISESRGGNYNEQFF.

This clonotype was seen repeatedly, ten times or more. The chain couples TRBV20-1 to TRBJ1-1; 9 bases are a match to TRBD1. There are 11 residues in the CDR3. Per the germline V gene, CDR1 is DFQATT and CDR2 is SNEGSKA (reference sequence). The V and J ends lost 6 bases and 8 bases, in that order; junction bases with no gene match: 4. Written as DNA, the CDR3 is TGCAGTGCCAAAGGGACAGGGGAAGCTTTCTTT. Protein sequence: CSAKGTGEAFF.

This chain uses TRBV10-3 with TRBJ2-3; 7 bases align to TRBD1. Germline CDR1 and CDR2: ENHRY and SYGVKD. The CDR3 has 13 residues. The V segment lost 10 bases and the J segment 1 base; nucleotides outside the gene matches: 5. In DNA, the CDR3 is TGTGCCACCGGGACAGTCCGCACAGATACGCAGTATTTT. Amino acid sequence: CATGTVRTDTQYF.

The sample holds a few counts of this clonotype. The J gene is TRBJ2-7, the V gene TRBV20-1; D gene unclear. Trimming removed 3 bases at V and 0 bases at J, with 9 bases between. This CDR3 is built from 13 residues. Per the germline V gene, CDR1 is DFQATT and CDR2 is SNEGSKA (reference sequence). The CDR3 nucleotides are TGCAGTGCTAGTATGGGCCCCTCCTACGAGCAGTACTTC. Translation gives CSASMGPSYEQYF.

This clonotype was picked up a small number of times. The rearrangement uses TRBV24-1 and TRBJ2-3; D unclear. Trimming cost V 4 bases and J 4 bases, with 14 bases left between them. Germline CDR1 reads KGHDR; CDR2 reads SFDVKD. The CDR3 spans 15 residues. CDR3 amino acids: CATSEPSGIADTQYF. The CDR3 nucleotides are TGTGCCACCAGTGAACCCAGTGGAATTGCAGATACGCAGTATTTT.

Here the CDR3 reads CARVPPGPHTEAFF. Written as DNA, the CDR3 is TGTGCCAGAGTACCCCCGGGACCACACACTGAAGCTTTCTTT. This chain links TRBV21-1 with TRBJ1-1; the D call TRBD1 from the table was never checked on the DNA. TRBV21-1 is designated a pseudogene. This CDR3 comprises 14 residues.

This clonotype was observed at least ten times. The gene calls are TRBV11-2 and TRBJ1-3, with D tentatively TRBD1 (5 bases). Trimming shortened V by 5 bases and J by 3 bases, and 20 bases separated the two germline ends. Germline V gives CDR1 SGHAT, CDR2 FQNNGV. This CDR3 is 17 amino acids long. CDR3 region: CASSPRLGGASGNTIYF. CDR3 DNA sequence: TGTGCCAGCAGCCCCCGCCTCGGGGGAGCTAGTGGAAACACCATATATTTT.

This clonotype appeared a few times. The V and J genes are TRBV2 and TRBJ2-7, with D perhaps TRBD2 (6 bases). Germline assignment: CDR1 SNHLY and CDR2 FYNNEI. V was shortened by 9 bases and J by 2 bases, with 14 bases between the two germline ends. The length of the CDR3 is 13 residues. The CDR3 is CASQSTGAYEQYF. DNA of the CDR3: TGTGCCAGTCAGTCAACGGGGGCCTACGAGCAGTACTTC.

V is TRBV5-6 and J is TRBJ1-1, with 9 bases that match TRBD1. Germline loops: CDR1 SGHDT, CDR2 YYEEEE. V dropped 6 bases and J dropped 6; count of bases not matched to a gene: 15. The CDR3 length is 16 residues. The CDR3 coding sequence is TGTGCCAGCACTAAATCTGGGACAGGGAGGGGCGCTGAAGCTTTCTTT. It yields the protein CASTKSGTGRGAEAFF.

This clonotype was recorded a few times. The CDR3 protein is CSARDGAGGRAKNIQYF. CDR3 in DNA: TGCAGTGCTAGAGATGGGGCGGGAGGACGGGCCAAAAACATTCAGTACTTC. V and J are TRBV20-1 and TRBJ2-4; 8 nucleotides match TRBD2. Germline V lookup: CDR1 DFQATT, CDR2 SNEGSKA (reference sequence). The CDR3 runs to 17 residues. The trim removed 0 bases at V and 1 base at J, leaving 8 bases unmatched.

A note on this clonotype: A much larger clone lies a single base off, so this may be a read error. No conserved phenylalanine or tryptophan ends this CDR3, so it is likely a read error. The rearrangement uses TRBV3-1 and TRBJ2-7; D call uncertain. The germline gives CDR1 LGHDT, CDR2 YNNKEL (reference sequence). Trimming removed 3 bases from V and 5 bases from J, with 11 bases in between. The CDR3 extends over 13 amino acids. The DNA for the CDR3 is TGTGCCAGCAGCCATTCCTCTTTCGACGAGCAGTACCTC. As protein: CASSHSSFDEQYL.

This clonotype was seen only a few times. The rearrangement joins TRBV29-1 to TRBJ2-7; the match to TRBD2 covers 7 bases. The CDR3 length is 14 residues. Germline V gene sequence: CDR1 SQVTM, CDR2 ANQGSEA. The junction had 6 bases not matched to a gene; V was cut back by 4 bases and J by 0 bases. CDR3 protein: CSVVPAGISYEQYF. CDR3 DNA: TGCAGCGTTGTGCCAGCGGGGATCTCCTACGAGCAGTACTTC.

This clonotype was counted many times. V and J are TRBV7-9 and TRBJ2-3, with D possibly matching TRBD1 (5 bases). Trimming removed 6 bases at V and 5 bases at J, with 12 bases between. Germline values: CDR1 SEHNR, CDR2 FQNEAQ (reference sequence). This CDR3 has 13 residues. CDR3 DNA: TGTGCCAGCAGTATCACAGGTGTAGATACGCAGTATTTT. Translated: CASSITGVDTQYF.

In its sample, this clonotype was seen a few times. The rearrangement links TRBV29-1 to TRBJ1-1; D gene ambiguous. V lost 5 bases to trimming and J lost 12 bases, with 13 bases between them. This CDR3 is built from 10 residues. Germline V lookup: CDR1 SQVTM, CDR2 ANQGSEA. The chain's CDR3 is CSVLVSKTFF. The CDR3 DNA sequence: TGCAGCGTTCTAGTCAGCAAAACTTTCTTT.